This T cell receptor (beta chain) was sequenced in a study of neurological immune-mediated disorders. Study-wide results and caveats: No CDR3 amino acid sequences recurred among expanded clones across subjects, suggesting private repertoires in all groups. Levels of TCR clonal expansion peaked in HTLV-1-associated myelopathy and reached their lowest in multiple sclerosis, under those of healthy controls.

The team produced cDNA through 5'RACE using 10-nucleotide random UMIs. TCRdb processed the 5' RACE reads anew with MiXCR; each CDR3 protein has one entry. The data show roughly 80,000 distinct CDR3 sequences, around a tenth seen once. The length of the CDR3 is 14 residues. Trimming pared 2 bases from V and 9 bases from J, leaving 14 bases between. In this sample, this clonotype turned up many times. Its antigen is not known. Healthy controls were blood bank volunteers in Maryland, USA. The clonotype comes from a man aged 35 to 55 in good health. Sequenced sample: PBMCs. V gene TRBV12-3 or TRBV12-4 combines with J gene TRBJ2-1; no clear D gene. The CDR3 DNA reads TGTGCCAGCAGTTTAAACAGACCTGCAAGTGAGCAGTTCTTC. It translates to CASSLNRPASEQFF.